Only a few counts were recorded for the clone carrying this T cell receptor beta chain. This specimen belongs to a study of CD8+CD57+ T cells in acquired aplastic anemia. Overall study: Sorting CD4+ and CD8+ cells gave DNA averaging 3.2 ug.

Genomic DNA, serving as template, underwent TCR beta VDJ and CDR3 profiling. TCRdb analysed the reads with MiXCR anew, one entry per CDR3 protein. The sample contains just over 450,000 distinct CDR3 sequences, under 40% of which appear only once. There are 16 residues in the CDR3. Germline values: CDR1 SGHDT, CDR2 YYEEEE. V was trimmed by 0 bases and J by 0 bases, leaving 13 bases between them. Before being chosen for sequencing, patients had shown CD8+CD57+ cell expansion by flow cytometry. The TCR was taken from a human donor with aplastic anemia. This rearrangement joins TRBV5-6 to TRBJ2-7; D is ambiguous. Sequenced sample: sorted CD4+, CD8+, or CD8+CD57+ T cells (not recorded which) from PBMCs. CDR3 region: CASSLGGRKSSYEQYF. CDR3 in DNA: TGTGCCAGCAGCTTGGGTGGCAGGAAGAGCTCCTACGAGCAGTACTTC.